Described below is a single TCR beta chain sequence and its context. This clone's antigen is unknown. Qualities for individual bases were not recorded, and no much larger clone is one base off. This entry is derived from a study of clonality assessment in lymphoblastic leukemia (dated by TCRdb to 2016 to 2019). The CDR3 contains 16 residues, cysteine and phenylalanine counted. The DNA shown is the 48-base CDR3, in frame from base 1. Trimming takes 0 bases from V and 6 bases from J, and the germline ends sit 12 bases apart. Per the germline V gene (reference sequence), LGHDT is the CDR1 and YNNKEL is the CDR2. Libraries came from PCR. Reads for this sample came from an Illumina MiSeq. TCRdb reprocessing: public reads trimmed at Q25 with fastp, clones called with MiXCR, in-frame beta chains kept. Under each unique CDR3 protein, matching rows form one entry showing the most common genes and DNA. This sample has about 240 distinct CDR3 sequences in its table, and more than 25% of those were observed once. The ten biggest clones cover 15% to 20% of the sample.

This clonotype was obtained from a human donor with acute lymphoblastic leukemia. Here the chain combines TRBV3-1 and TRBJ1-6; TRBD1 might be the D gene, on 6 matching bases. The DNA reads TGTGCCAGCAGCCAAGAGGGAGGGGGAAGTAATTCACCCCTCCACTTT. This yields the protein CASSQEGGGSNSPLHF.